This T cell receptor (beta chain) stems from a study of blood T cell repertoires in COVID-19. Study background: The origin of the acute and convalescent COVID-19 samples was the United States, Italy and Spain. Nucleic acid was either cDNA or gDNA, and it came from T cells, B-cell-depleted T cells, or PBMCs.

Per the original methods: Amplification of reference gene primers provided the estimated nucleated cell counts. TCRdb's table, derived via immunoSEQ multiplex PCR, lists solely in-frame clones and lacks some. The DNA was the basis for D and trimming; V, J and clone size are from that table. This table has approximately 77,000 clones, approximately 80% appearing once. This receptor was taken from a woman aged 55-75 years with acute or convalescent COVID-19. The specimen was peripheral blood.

CDR3 loop: CASSLDRGRYNEQFF. The CDR3 bases are TGTGCCAGCAGCTTGGACAGGGGGCGCTACAATGAGCAGTTCTTC. The rearrangement joins TRBV11-1 to TRBJ2-1; 11 bases map to TRBD1. The J segment lost 3 bases and the V segment lost 3 bases, leaving 1 base of the junction unmatched. The CDR3 sequence is 15 residues long. CDR1 and CDR2 from the germline V gene are SGHAT and FQDESV (reference sequence).